This TCR beta chain was recovered during a study of PD-L1 blockade in urothelial cancer. The overall study: Once treatment had started, blood was analyzed at 3 weeks (second dose) and again at 6 weeks.

Here immunoSEQ multiplex PCR was the method, and the copy in TCRdb shows in-frame clones only, minus some. The sample lists roughly 74,000 clones, approximately 90% seen once, with about 6% in the top ten. This CDR3 region has 14 residues. V was clipped by 1 base and J by 7 bases; unmatched bases: 2. The germline gives CDR1 SSHAT, CDR2 FNYEAQ (reference sequence). This TCR derives from a woman in her 70s with urothelial cancer. The V call is TRBV7-7, the J call TRBJ2-5; 11 bases match TRBD1. The material sequenced was PBMCs, taken around atezolizumab (anti-PD-L1) treatment. CDR3 amino acids: CASSLVGTGGTQYF. The CDR3, as DNA: TGTGCCAGCAGCTTAGTTGGGACAGGGGGGACCCAGTACTTC.